Below, 30 T cell receptor beta chains from the same sample are listed, as sequenced in a study of T cells after yellow fever vaccination. MiXCR, applied by TCRdb to the 5' RACE reads, yields one record per CDR3 protein. The sample carries hundreds of thousands of distinct CDR3 sequences, roughly an eighth recorded once. The input for sequencing was PBMCs, taken on the day of the yellow fever booster vaccination. These receptor sequences come from a man aged 25 to 40 who received the YFV17D yellow fever vaccine.

Many counts were recorded for this clonotype. The V call is TRBV20-1, the J call TRBJ2-6; no reliable D call. CDR3 length: 14 amino acids. With 1 base removed from V and 2 bases from J, the gap between germline ends came to 6 bases. Germline loops: CDR1 DFQATT, CDR2 SNEGSKA (reference sequence). The CDR3: CSARAVAGANVLTF. In nucleotides, the CDR3 is TGCAGTGCTAGAGCAGTAGCTGGGGCCAACGTCCTGACTTTC.

The rearrangement joins TRBV6-2 or TRBV6-3 to TRBJ2-1; 7 bases align to TRBD1. V shed 8 bases, J shed 9 bases, and the junction held 10 bases outside the gene matches. Germline V gene data show CDR1 as MNHEY and CDR2 as SVGEGT. There are 13 residues in the CDR3. The CDR3 DNA is TGTGCCAGCGGCCGGGACAGCGCTTTTGAGCAGTTCTTC. The encoded protein is CASGRDSAFEQFF.

The CDR3 DNA follows: TGTGCCAGCAGTTTCAGACAGGCGGACACTGAAGCTTTCTTT. Encoded protein: CASSFRQADTEAFF. The chain uses TRBV7-9 and TRBJ1-1; the D gene is possibly TRBD1 (6 bases). Per germline, CDR1 SEHNR and CDR2 FQNEAQ (reference sequence). There are 14 residues in the CDR3. With 6 bases removed from V and 3 bases from J, the gap between germline ends came to 14 bases.

This clonotype appeared a few times. The CDR3: CASWNPSGANVLTF. Written as DNA, the CDR3 is TGCGCCAGCTGGAATCCCTCTGGGGCCAACGTCCTGACTTTC. V is TRBV10-2 and J is TRBJ2-6; D gene uncertain. The CDR3 covers 14 residues. V gave up 8 bases and J gave up 0 bases, with 8 bases separating them. The V gene's germline CDR1 is WSHSY and CDR2 SAAADI.

This clonotype was seen a handful of times. The chain recombines TRBV6-1 with TRBJ2-7; D possibly corresponds to TRBD2 (6 bases). The CDR3 runs 13 residues. The germline V gene has CDR1 MNHNS and CDR2 SASEGT. The ends were cut back, 7 bases at V and 1 base at J, with 11 bases in the middle. The CDR3 DNA is TGTGCCAGCACGGCAGGGAGGTCCTACGAGCAGTACTTC. Translating gives CASTAGRSYEQYF.

This clonotype has just a few counts. This chain uses TRBV7-9 with TRBJ2-3; a weak D match, TRBD2 (6 bases). CDR3 length: 16 residues. Germline V gene lookup returns CDR1 SEHNR and CDR2 FQNEAQ (reference sequence). V shed 2 bases and J shed 4 bases, with 16 bases lying between them. The CDR3 DNA reads as TGTGCCAGCAGCTTATGGAGGGCGGTCGAGGCAGATACGCAGTATTTT. Its protein is CASSLWRAVEADTQYF.

Written as DNA, the CDR3 is TGCAGCGTGGGCGTAGGGACAGGCCTCTATGGCTACACCTTC. Translated, it gives CSVGVGTGLYGYTF. The V gene is TRBV29-1, the J gene TRBJ1-2; 8 positions agree with TRBD1. The CDR3 has 14 residues. Germline CDR1 is SQVTM and CDR2 is ANQGSEA. V shed 6 bases, J shed 4 bases, and the junction held 10 bases outside the gene matches. Full variable domain (missing parts from reference TRBV29-1 and TRBJ1-2): SAVISQKPSRDICQRGTSLTIQCQVDSQVTMMFWYRQQPGQSLTLIATANQGSEATYESGFVIDKFPISRPNLTFSTLTVSNMSPEDSSIYLCSVGVGTGLYGYTFGSGTRLTVV.

This clonotype has a handful of counts. The CDR3 DNA reads TGTGCCAGCAGTCCTACGGACAGGGCTGAAAAACTGTTTTTT. It yields the protein CASSPTDRAEKLFF. The chain couples TRBV6-2 or TRBV6-3 to TRBJ1-4; 8 nucleotides align to TRBD1. Germline V CDR1 and CDR2: MNHEY, SVGEGT. This CDR3 is built from 14 residues. The ends lost 5 bases at V and 7 bases at J; junction bases unmatched: 6.

This clonotype occurred a few times. The genes are TRBV5-5 and TRBJ2-3, with 8 bases that match TRBD1. The V segment lost 5 bases and the J segment 6 bases; nucleotides outside the gene matches: 14. The CDR3 sequence is 16 residues long. The germline V gene encodes CDR1 SGHKS and CDR2 YYEKEE (reference sequence). CDR3 nucleotides: TGTGCCAGCAGACCAAACGCAGGGGGCGGATTTGATACGCAGTATTTT. Its translation is CASRPNAGGGFDTQYF.

The chain links TRBV7-9 to TRBJ2-5, with 8 bases lining up with TRBD2. Germline V gives CDR1 SEHNR, CDR2 FQNEAQ (reference sequence). This CDR3 contains 16 residues. With 0 bases clipped from V and 5 bases from J, the junction kept 8 bases outside the gene matches. The CDR3 DNA reads TGTGCCAGCAGCTTAGCCCCGGGGGGGGAAAAGGAGACCCAGTACTTC. Amino acid sequence: CASSLAPGGEKETQYF.

This clonotype showed up just a few times. DNA for the CDR3: TGTGCCAGCAGCCGCGTTAGCGGGAACGAGCAGTTCTTC. As protein: CASSRVSGNEQFF. The J gene is TRBJ2-1, the V gene TRBV5-6; 8 bases align to TRBD2. Looked up from germline, CDR1 is SGHDT and CDR2 is YYEEEE. V lost 4 bases to trimming and J lost 10 bases; unmatched junction nucleotides: 7. The CDR3 is 13 residues long. Variable domain in full (rest from reference TRBV5-6 and TRBJ2-1): DAGVTQSPTHLIKTRGQQVTLRCSPKSGHDTVSWYQQALGQGPQFIFQYYEEEERQRGNFPDRFSGHQFPNYSSELNVNALLLGDSALYLCASSRVSGNEQFFGPGTRLTVL.

The rearrangement links TRBV29-1 to TRBJ1-1; D ambiguous. This CDR3 spans 14 amino acids. V lost 0 bases and J 4 bases, leaving 12 bases between the germline ends. From germline, CDR1 is SQVTM and CDR2 ANQGSEA. CDR3 residues: CSVEDQEFGTEAFF. CDR3 bases: TGCAGCGTTGAAGATCAGGAATTCGGCACTGAAGCTTTCTTT. The entire variable domain, with the rest obtained from reference TRBV29-1 and TRBJ1-1, is as follows: SAVISQKPSRDICQRGTSLTIQCQVDSQVTMMFWYRQQPGQSLTLIATANQGSEATYESGFVIDKFPISRPNLTFSTLTVSNMSPEDSSIYLCSVEDQEFGTEAFFGQGTRLTVV.

This clonotype was seen a handful of times. DNA of the CDR3: TGTGCCAGCAGTTTCACACTAGTAAGTCTCTCGTACGAGCAGTACTTC. Encoded protein: CASSFTLVSLSYEQYF. This chain uses TRBV28 with TRBJ2-7; possible D gene TRBD2, 5 bases. This CDR3 region has 16 residues. The V and J ends lost 3 bases and 4 bases respectively, with 19 bases between them. CDR1 is MDHEN, CDR2 SYDVKM, per germline.

In its sample, this clonotype was seen a few times. The CDR3: CSARPWTSVSSYNEQFF. The CDR3 DNA sequence: TGCAGTGCTAGACCGTGGACTAGCGTGAGCTCCTACAATGAGCAGTTCTTC. The gene calls are TRBV20-1 and TRBJ2-1, with 9 bases lining up with TRBD2. The trim removed 2 bases at V and 0 bases at J, leaving 8 bases unmatched. Germline CDR1 is DFQATT and CDR2 is SNEGSKA (reference sequence). This CDR3 is 17 amino acids long.

This clonotype was observed at least ten times. V usage is TRBV6-5 and J usage is TRBJ2-1; D possibly matches TRBD1 or TRBD2 (5 bases each). The germline V and J ends were trimmed by 2 bases and 7 bases, with 15 bases remaining between them. The CDR3 totals 15 residues. Germline V gene lookup returns CDR1 MNHEY and CDR2 SVGAGI. This chain's CDR3 is CASSYRSIGGNEQFF. The CDR3 nucleotides read TGTGCCAGCAGTTACAGGTCTATTGGGGGTAATGAGCAGTTCTTC.

This clonotype was counted only a few times. The chain is built from TRBV20-1 and TRBJ2-1; TRBD1 agrees at 9 bases. Germline loops: CDR1 DFQATT, CDR2 SNEGSKA (reference sequence). With 4 bases clipped from V and 8 bases from J, the junction kept 6 bases outside the gene matches. CDR3 length equals 13 residues. CDR3: CSATRDRVYEQFF. CDR3 coding DNA: TGCAGTGCTACCCGGGACAGGGTCTATGAGCAGTTCTTC.

A few counts support this clonotype. The rearrangement joins TRBV24-1 to TRBJ2-3; TRBD2 matches at 9 bases. CDR1 and CDR2 from the germline V gene are KGHDR and SFDVKD. The junction had 6 bases not matched to a gene; V was cut back by 4 bases and J by 5 bases. The CDR3 contains 15 residues. CDR3 sequence (DNA): TGTGCCACCAGTGAAGCGGGAGGACGACTAGATACGCAGTATTTT. Protein: CATSEAGGRLDTQYF.

V and J are TRBV5-1 and TRBJ2-7, with 12 bases matching TRBD1. Germline CDR1 SGHRS, CDR2 YFSETQ. J lost 6 bases, V lost 6 bases, and 7 bases had no gene match. The CDR3 extends over 14 amino acids. As DNA, the CDR3 is TGCGCCAGCACCACGGGACAGGGGGCGGGCGAGCAGTACTTC. This codes for CASTTGQGAGEQYF.

This clonotype turned up a few times. The chain combines TRBV9 with TRBJ2-1; 11 nucleotides align to TRBD2. The ends lost 4 bases at V and 7 bases at J; junction bases unmatched: 7. The CDR3 has 15 residues. Germline CDR1 is SGDLS and CDR2 is YYNGEE. The CDR3 DNA is TGTGCCAGCAGCACGGTGGGGACTAGCGGAAATGAGCAGTTCTTC. This sequence encodes CASSTVGTSGNEQFF.

The sample holds a few counts of this clonotype. This rearrangement joins TRBV9 to TRBJ2-2; D perhaps matches TRBD2 (5 bases). The germline V gene encodes CDR1 SGDLS and CDR2 YYNGEE. The CDR3 spans 15 residues. Trimming stripped 0 bases from V and 4 bases from J, with 10 bases between. The CDR3 nucleotides are TGTGCCAGCAGCGTAGCGGGGTCGACCACCGGGGAGCTGTTTTTT. Encoded protein: CASSVAGSTTGELFF.

This chain uses TRBV21-1 with TRBJ2-7; the table names TRBD1, a call not compared with the DNA. TRBV21-1 constitutes a pseudogene. The CDR3 length is 16 residues. The chain's CDR3 is CASSKVPQDIAYEQYF. CDR3 bases: TGTGCCAGCAGCAAAGTTCCTCAGGACATAGCCTACGAGCAGTACTTC.

This clonotype was picked up a small number of times. This chain joins TRBV3-1 and TRBJ1-6; 8 positions agree with TRBD1. V was pared by 4 bases and J by 7 bases, with 6 bases of the junction left unmatched. The germline V gene encodes CDR1 LGHDT and CDR2 YNNKEL (reference sequence). CDR3 length: 15 residues. As DNA, the CDR3 is TGTGCCAGCAGCCGTACAGGGGGAGGGAATTCACCCCTCCACTTT. It specifies CASSRTGGGNSPLHF.

The V gene is TRBV6-5, the J gene TRBJ2-3; 8 nucleotides agree with TRBD2. Germline V gives CDR1 MNHEY, CDR2 SVGAGI. The CDR3 length is 15 residues. V trimming: 4 bases; J trimming: 3 bases; junction bases outside the gene matches: 6. The CDR3 DNA sequence: TGTGCCAGCAGTTCGAGCGGGAGTCTGACAGATACGCAGTATTTT. This codes for CASSSSGSLTDTQYF.

The gene calls are TRBV6-1 and TRBJ1-3; D is perhaps TRBD1 (5 bases). The germline V and J ends were trimmed by 6 bases and 3 bases, with 24 bases remaining between them. Germline V gives CDR1 MNHNS, CDR2 SASEGT. The CDR3 runs to 18 residues. The DNA of the CDR3 is TGTGCCAGCAGCGGGATAAGGCGAACAGGAAGTGGTGGAAACACCATATATTTT. Its protein product is CASSGIRRTGSGGNTIYF.

This sequence joins TRBV7-3 and TRBJ2-7; 11 positions agree with TRBD2. J gave up 4 bases and V 2 bases, and 13 bases lay outside the gene matches. Germline V gene lookup returns CDR1 SGHTA and CDR2 FQGTGA. The CDR3 contains 18 residues. CDR3 in amino acids: CASSLQKILASGRYEQYF. The CDR3 DNA reads as TGTGCCAGCAGCTTACAAAAAATCCTCGCTAGCGGGAGGTACGAGCAGTACTTC.

This clonotype was counted between two and nine times. The chain is built from TRBV6-2 or TRBV6-3 and TRBJ1-5; D is uncertain. The V gene lost 4 bases and the J gene lost 5 bases, with 9 bases spanning the gap. CDR3 length equals 13 residues. CDR1 and CDR2 (germline): MNHEY, SVGEGT. CDR3 DNA sequence: TGTGCCAGCAGTTTTGAAAGGGATCAGCCCCAGCATTTT. Its protein is CASSFERDQPQHF.

The V call is TRBV7-3, the J call TRBJ2-3; D gene uncertain. The V and J ends lost 5 bases and 2 bases respectively, with 14 bases between them. The CDR3 contains 15 residues. Germline values: CDR1 SGHTA, CDR2 FQGTGA. The CDR3 here is CASSPSLGITDTQYF. The CDR3 DNA reads as TGTGCCAGCAGCCCAAGTCTGGGGATCACAGATACGCAGTATTTT.

This clonotype was picked up many times. CDR3 sequence reads: CSARSTSKETQYF. DNA for the CDR3: TGCAGTGCTAGATCGACTAGCAAAGAGACCCAGTACTTC. The chain links TRBV20-1 to TRBJ2-5; 7 nucleotides match TRBD2. The CDR3 loop spans 13 amino acids. V shed 2 bases, J shed 3 bases, and the junction held 3 bases outside the gene matches. Per germline, CDR1 DFQATT and CDR2 SNEGSKA (reference sequence).

This clonotype was seen a few times. The rearrangement uses TRBV27 and TRBJ2-3, with 7 bases identical to TRBD1. Losses at the gene ends were 5 bases for V and 8 bases for J; bases not matched to a gene: 19. Germline lookup yields CDR1 MNHEY and CDR2 SMNVEV (reference sequence). The CDR3 has 17 amino acids. The CDR3: CASSTFGQGVINGTQYF. In DNA, the CDR3 is TGTGCCAGCAGTACGTTCGGGCAGGGGGTGATTAACGGTACGCAGTATTTT.

This clonotype was seen more than once but under ten times. CDR3 DNA sequence: TGCGCCAGCAGCTTGGCCGTCTCCGGGGAGCTGTTTTTT. Translation: CASSLAVSGELFF. This chain links TRBV5-1 with TRBJ2-2; D is undetermined. The germline V and J ends were trimmed by 0 bases and 6 bases, with 6 bases remaining between them. Germline V gene data show CDR1 as SGHRS and CDR2 as YFSETQ. The CDR3 has 13 residues. Filled out from reference TRBV5-1 and TRBJ2-2, the complete variable domain reads KAGVTQTPRYLIKTRGQQVTLSCSPISGHRSVSWYQQTPGQGLQFLFEYFSETQRNKGNFPGRFSGRQFSNSRSEMNVSTLELGDSALYLCASSLAVSGELFFGEGSRLTVL.